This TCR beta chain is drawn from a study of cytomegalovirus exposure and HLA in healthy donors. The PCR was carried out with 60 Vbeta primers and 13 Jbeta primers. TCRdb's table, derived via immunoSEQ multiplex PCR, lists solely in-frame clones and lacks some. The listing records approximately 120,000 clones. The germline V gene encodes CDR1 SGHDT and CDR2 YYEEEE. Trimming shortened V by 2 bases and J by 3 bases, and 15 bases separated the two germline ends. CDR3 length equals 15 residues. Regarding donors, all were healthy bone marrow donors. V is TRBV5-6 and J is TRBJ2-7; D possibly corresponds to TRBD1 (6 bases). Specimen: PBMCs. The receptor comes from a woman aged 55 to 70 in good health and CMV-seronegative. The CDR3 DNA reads TGTGCCAGCAGCTTTTGGCAGGGGAATTTCTACGAGCAGTACTTC. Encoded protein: CASSFWQGNFYEQYF.